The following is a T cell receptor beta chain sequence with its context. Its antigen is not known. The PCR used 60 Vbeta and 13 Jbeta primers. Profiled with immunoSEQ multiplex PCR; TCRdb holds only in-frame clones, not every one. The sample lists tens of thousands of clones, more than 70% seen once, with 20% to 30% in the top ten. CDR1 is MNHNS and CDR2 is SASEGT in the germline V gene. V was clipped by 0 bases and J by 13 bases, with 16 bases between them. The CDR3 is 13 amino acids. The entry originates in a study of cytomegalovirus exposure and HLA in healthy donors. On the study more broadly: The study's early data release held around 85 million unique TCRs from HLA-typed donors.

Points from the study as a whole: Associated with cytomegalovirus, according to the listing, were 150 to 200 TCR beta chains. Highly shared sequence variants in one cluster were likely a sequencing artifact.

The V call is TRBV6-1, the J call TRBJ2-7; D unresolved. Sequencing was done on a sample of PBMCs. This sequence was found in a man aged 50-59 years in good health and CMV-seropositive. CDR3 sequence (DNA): TGTGCCAGCAGTGAAGCGTTTTGGTCAACTCTCTACTTC. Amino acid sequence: CASSEAFWSTLYF.